Sequencing of this T cell receptor beta chain was carried out in a study of cytomegalovirus exposure and HLA in healthy donors. CDR1 MDHEN and CDR2 SYDVKM come from the germline V gene. The CDR3 spans 17 residues. Unmatched junction bases numbered 13, after V lost 3 bases and J lost 4 bases. Only in-frame clones appear in the TCRdb table, and some are missing; sequencing was by immunoSEQ multiplex PCR. This sample has about 240,000 clones, with 80% to 90% found just once. These donors were members of the approximately 110-subject validation cohort, a group separate from the roughly 670-subject first cohort.

The chain uses TRBV28 and TRBJ2-3; TRBD1 matches at 7 bases. The sequence was collected from a man in his late teens or twenties in good health and CMV-seronegative. The specimen was PBMCs. The CDR3 reads CASSLDLTGVRADTQYF. CDR3 in DNA: TGTGCCAGCAGTTTGGACCTTACAGGGGTGAGGGCAGATACGCAGTATTTT.